A single sample is the source of the 8 T cell receptor gamma chains below, sequenced in a study of γδ T cells in repeated Plasmodium falciparum infection. Vgamma9/Vdelta2+ and Vdelta2-negative gammadelta T cells were flow-sorted from PBMC for bulk sequencing. TCRdb redid the clone calls on the multiplex PCR reads with CATT. The sample holds roughly 15,000 gamma-chain clones, around 1.5% seen once. Sequencing input: gamma-delta T cells from blood. The receptor source for this set is a pool of human donors (malaria-infected and uninfected, not separated).

Concerning this clone: The protein given by TCRdb reflects a much larger clone and differs at residue 4 from this DNA's translation, likely from a read error; the protein shown is the DNA's translation. The chain employs TRGV2 and TRGJ1 or TRGJ2. CDR1 is EGSNGY and CDR2 is YDSYNSKV in the germline V gene. This CDR3 has 11 amino acids. The CDR3 coding sequence is TGTGCCACCTGTGACGGGCCCGAGAAACTCTTT. Protein sequence: CATCDGPEKLF.

This clone was seen repeatedly, ten times or more. TCRdb's listed protein matches a much larger clone and diverges from this DNA's translation at residue 5, likely through a read error; the protein shown comes from the DNA. The chain is built from TRGV9 and TRGJ1 or TRGJ2. Matching the DNA to germline supplied the J gene, which TCRdb does not give. Germline loops: CDR1 GITISATS, CDR2 ISYDGTV (reference sequence). CDR3 length equals 12 residues. V dropped 6 bases and J dropped 7; count of bases not matched to a gene: 9. The CDR3 loop reads CALWTNRYKKLF. The CDR3 DNA reads as TGTGCCTTGTGGACCAACCGATATAAGAAACTCTTT.

CDR3 sequence: CALWEHRGWLF. The CDR3 DNA sequence: TGTGCCTTGTGGGAGCACCGTGGGTGGCTCTTT. The V segment is TRGV9, and no J call was made. The CDR3 sequence is 11 residues long. CDR1 is GITISATS and CDR2 is ISYDGTV in the germline V gene (reference sequence).

This clone has ten or more counts. Translating this DNA gives a protein that differs at residue 4 from the TCRdb one, which belongs to a much larger clone; a read error is likely, and the protein shown is this translation. The chain uses TRGV4 and TRGJ1 or TRGJ2. Germline V lookup: CDR1 EGSTGY, CDR2 YDSYTSSV. The CDR3 is made up of 14 amino acids. Written as DNA, the CDR3 is TGTGCCACCCGGGATGGGGGGGATTATTATAAGAAACTCTTT. Protein sequence: CATRDGGDYYKKLF.

This clone appeared a few times. The protein that TCRdb holds for this DNA derives from a much larger clone and differs from the translated DNA at residue 10, which likely indicates a read error; the protein shown here is translated from the DNA. J is TRGJP and V is TRGV9. The J gene was missing in TCRdb and was found by matching the end of the DNA to germline. This CDR3 has 15 amino acids. Germline V gene lookup returns CDR1 GITISATS and CDR2 ISYDGTV (reference sequence). The CDR3 loop reads CALWGNELGEKIKVF. CDR3 coding DNA: TGTGCCTTGTGGGGAAACGAGTTGGGCGAAAAAATCAAGGTATTT.

In regard to this clone: A far larger clone is off by one base, so a read error is likely. In the same sample, other DNA sequences code for this CDR3. The J gene is TRGJP2, the V gene TRGV3. TCRdb carries no J gene annotation; the J gene was assigned here by matching the DNA with germline. V lost 0 bases and J lost 2; bases outside the gene matches: 9. Germline CDR1 reads VTNTFY; CDR2 reads YDVSTARD (reference sequence). CDR3 length equals 17 residues. This chain's CDR3 is CATWDRFSRSSDWIKTF. The CDR3 DNA follows: TGTGCCACCTGGGACAGGTTTAGCCGGAGTAGTGATTGGATCAAGACGTTT.

Worth noting for this clone: One junction end disagrees with the germline gene, perhaps due to a read error. The CDR3 is CTTNYYKKLF. The CDR3, as DNA: TGCACTACGAATTATTATAAGAAACTCTTT. V is TRGV9 and J is TRGJ1 or TRGJ2. The J gene is not listed in TCRdb, so it was assigned here from a DNA match to germline. Germline V CDR1 and CDR2: GITISATS, ISYDGTV (reference sequence). The CDR3 runs 10 residues.

A note on this clone: The protein held in TCRdb is that of a much larger clone and does not match this DNA's translation at residue 11, likely because of a read error; the protein shown is translated from the DNA. This chain joins TRGV3 and TRGJ1 or TRGJ2. The CDR3 sequence is 15 residues long. Germline CDR1 VTNTFY, CDR2 YDVSTARD (reference sequence). CDR3: CATWDRPRDYHKKLF. The CDR3 nucleotides are TGTGCCACCTGGGACAGGCCGAGGGATTATCATAAGAAACTCTTT.